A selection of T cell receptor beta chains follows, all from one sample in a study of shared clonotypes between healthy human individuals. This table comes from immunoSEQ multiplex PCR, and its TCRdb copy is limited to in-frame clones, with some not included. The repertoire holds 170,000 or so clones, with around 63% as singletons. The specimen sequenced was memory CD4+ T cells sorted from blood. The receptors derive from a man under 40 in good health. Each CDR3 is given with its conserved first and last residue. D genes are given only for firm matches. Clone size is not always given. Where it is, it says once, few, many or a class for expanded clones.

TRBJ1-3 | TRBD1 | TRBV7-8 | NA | CASSLGDRGNTIYF | TGTGCCAGCAGCTTAGGGGACAGGGGAAACACCATATATTTT
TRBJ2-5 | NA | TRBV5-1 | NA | CASSASAPDQETQYF | TGCGCCAGCAGCGCGAGTGCGCCAGATCAAGAGACCCAGTACTTC
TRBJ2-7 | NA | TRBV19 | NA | CASSPRPSYEQYF | TGTGCCAGTAGTCCGCGACCCTCCTACGAGCAGTACTTC
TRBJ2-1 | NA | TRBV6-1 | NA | CASSEPLSEQFF | TGTGCCAGCAGTGAACCCTTAAGTGAGCAGTTCTTC
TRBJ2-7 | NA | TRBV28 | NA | CASLTTNSPYEQYF | TGTGCCAGCCTTACGACCAACTCCCCCTACGAGCAGTACTTC
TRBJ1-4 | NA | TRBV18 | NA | CASSPQGQAVNEKLFF | TGTGCCAGCTCACCCCAGGGGCAGGCCGTTAATGAAAAACTGTTTTTT
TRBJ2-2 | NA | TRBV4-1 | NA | CASSQEGQPGTGELFF | TGCGCCAGCAGCCAAGAAGGCCAGCCTGGGACCGGGGAGCTGTTTTTT
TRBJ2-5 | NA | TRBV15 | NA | CATGRPSLRVQETQYF | TGTGCCACCGGCAGACCAAGTCTCAGGGTGCAAGAGACCCAGTACTTC
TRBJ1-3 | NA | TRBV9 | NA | CASSALHGSGNTIYF | TGTGCCAGCAGCGCTCTTCACGGCTCTGGAAACACCATATATTTT
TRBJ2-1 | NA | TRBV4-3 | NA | CASSQVQGQYYNEQFF | TGCGCCAGCAGCCAAGTACAAGGACAGTACTACAATGAGCAGTTCTTC
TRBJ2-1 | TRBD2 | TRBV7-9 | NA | CASSLIAGAYNEQFF | TGTGCCAGCAGCTTAATAGCGGGGGCCTACAATGAGCAGTTCTTC
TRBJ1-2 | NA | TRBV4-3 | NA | CASSPKSGLNYGYTF | TGCGCCAGCAGCCCGAAGTCCGGACTCAACTATGGCTACACCTTC
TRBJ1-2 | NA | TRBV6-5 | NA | CASSSDSYGYTF | TGTGCCAGCAGTTCGGACAGCTATGGCTACACCTTC
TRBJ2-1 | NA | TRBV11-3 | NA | CASSQNTRYNEQFF | TGTGCCAGCAGCCAAAACACTAGGTACAATGAGCAGTTCTTC
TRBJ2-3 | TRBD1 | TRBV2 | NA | CASSELGQGTDTQYF | TGTGCCAGCAGTGAATTGGGACAGGGCACAGATACGCAGTATTTT
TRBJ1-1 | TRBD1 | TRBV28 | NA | CASSRTGYNTEAFF | TGTGCCAGCAGTCGGACAGGGTACAACACTGAAGCTTTCTTT
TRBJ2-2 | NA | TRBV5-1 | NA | CASSSLAISGTGELFF | TGCGCCAGCAGCTCGCTAGCGATCTCGGGGACCGGGGAGCTGTTTTTT
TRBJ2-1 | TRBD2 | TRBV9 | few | CASSPSGSGNNEQFF | TGTGCCAGCAGCCCCAGCGGGAGCGGTAACAATGAGCAGTTCTTC
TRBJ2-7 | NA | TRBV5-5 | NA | CASSWGFSDQQYF | TGTGCCAGCAGTTGGGGGTTTAGCGACCAGCAGTACTTC
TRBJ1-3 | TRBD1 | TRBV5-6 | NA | CASSYLGGQGAFGNTIYF | TGTGCCAGCAGCTATCTTGGGGGACAGGGGGCTTTTGGAAACACCATATATTTT
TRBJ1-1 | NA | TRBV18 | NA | CASSQPNTEAFF | TGTGCCAGCTCACAGCCGAACACTGAAGCTTTCTTT
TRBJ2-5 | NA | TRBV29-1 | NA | CSVGRTVRQETQYF | TGCAGCGTTGGCCGGACAGTACGTCAAGAGACCCAGTACTTC
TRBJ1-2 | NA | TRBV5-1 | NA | CASGQTHYGYTF | TGCGCCAGCGGCCAGACTCACTATGGCTACACCTTC
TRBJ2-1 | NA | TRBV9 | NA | CASSVRGGDNEQFF | TGTGCCAGCAGCGTTAGAGGAGGGGACAATGAGCAGTTCTTC
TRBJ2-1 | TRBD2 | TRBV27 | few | CASSLQLAGGSYNEQFF | TGTGCCAGCAGTTTACAACTAGCGGGAGGCTCCTACAATGAGCAGTTCTTC
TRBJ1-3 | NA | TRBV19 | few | CASRRVTQGLGNTIYF | TGTGCCAGTAGACGAGTAACACAGGGACTTGGAAACACCATATATTTT
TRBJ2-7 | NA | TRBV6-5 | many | CASSYSRRTMEEQYF | TGTGCCAGCAGTTACTCGAGGAGGACCATGGAAGAGCAGTACTTC
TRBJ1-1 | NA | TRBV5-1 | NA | CASSYNEGSEAFF | TGCGCCAGCAGCTACAACGAGGGTTCTGAAGCTTTCTTT
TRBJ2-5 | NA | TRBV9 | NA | CASSVTGLQETQYF | TGTGCCAGCAGCGTCACAGGGCTCCAAGAGACCCAGTACTTC
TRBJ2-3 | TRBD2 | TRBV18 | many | CASSLGLAGDYTQYF | TGTGCCAGCTCACTCGGACTAGCGGGAGATTATACGCAGTATTTT
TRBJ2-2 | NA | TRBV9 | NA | CASSVATGELFF | TGTGCCAGCAGCGTAGCTACCGGGGAGCTGTTTTTT
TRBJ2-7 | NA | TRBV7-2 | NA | CASSLAGPSLVGEQYF | TGTGCCAGCAGCTTAGCGGGCCCCTCCTTGGTGGGGGAGCAGTACTTC
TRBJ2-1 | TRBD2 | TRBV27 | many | CASSPTTSRYNEQFF | TGTGCCAGCAGCCCTACGACTAGCCGATACAATGAGCAGTTCTTC
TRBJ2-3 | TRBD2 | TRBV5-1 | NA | CASSVGLAGGRADTQYF | TGCGCCAGCAGCGTCGGACTAGCGGGAGGGAGGGCAGATACGCAGTATTTT
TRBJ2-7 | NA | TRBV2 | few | CASTNWISYEQYF | TGTGCCAGCACTAACTGGATCTCCTACGAGCAGTACTTC
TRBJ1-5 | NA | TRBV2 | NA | CASSDLSTQPQHF | TGTGCCAGCAGTGATCTCTCGACTCAGCCCCAGCATTTT
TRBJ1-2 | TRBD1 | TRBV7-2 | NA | CASSTGTGAYGYTF | TGTGCCAGCAGCACTGGGACAGGGGCCTATGGCTACACCTTC
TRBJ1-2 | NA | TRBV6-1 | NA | CASSEGQAYYGYTF | TGTGCCAGCAGTGAAGGACAGGCCTATTATGGCTACACCTTC
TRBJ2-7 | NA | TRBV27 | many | CASSLKGLGTYEQYF | TGTGCCAGCAGTTTGAAGGGTTTGGGCACCTACGAGCAGTACTTC
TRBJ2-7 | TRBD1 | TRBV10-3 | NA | CAMRKTGSSYEQYF | TGTGCCATGAGGAAGACAGGGTCCTCCTACGAGCAGTACTTC
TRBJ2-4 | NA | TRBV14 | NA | CASSLGAGLAKNIQYF | TGTGCCAGCAGCCTTGGGGCGGGCCTAGCCAAAAACATTCAGTACTTC